This entry concerns a single T cell receptor beta chain. Its antigen is undetermined. The sample belongs to a study of T cell repertoires in cytomegalovirus infection. Study results and limitations: Cumulative frequency (of public TCR beta family members) identified carriers of CMV plus the relevant HLA.

TCRdb recomputed calls from the reads with MiXCR, one row per CDR3 protein. The sample has approximately 250,000 distinct CDR3 sequences, 22% seen once. This CDR3 has 13 residues. CDR1 is LNHDA, CDR2 SQIVND, per germline (reference sequence). The ends were cut back, 4 bases at V and 5 bases at J, with 9 bases in the middle. The chain joins TRBV19 to TRBJ2-1; no clear D gene. Source material: CD8+ T cells from PBMCs. This clonotype was sampled from a human donor in good health (CMV status not recorded). Some clones in this sample may be carry-over from other donors' samples. As DNA, the CDR3 is TGTGCCAGTAGTAAACAGTGGGACAATGAGCAGTTCTTC. This translates into CASSKQWDNEQFF.